A selection of T cell receptor beta chains follows, all from one sample in a study of blood T cell repertoires in COVID-19. Assay: immunoSEQ multiplex PCR; the TCRdb copy retains only in-frame clones and omits some. The sample holds just over 650,000 clones, 70% to 90% seen once. Sequenced: peripheral blood. The receptor source for this set is a woman younger than 30 with acute or convalescent COVID-19. Both conserved end residues are part of each CDR3. The order of the fields is CDR3 length, clone size, D gene, J gene, V gene, CDR3 protein, CDR3 DNA. D genes are given only for firm matches. Clone size is stated in some rows and not others, as once, few, many or a class when expanded.

cdr3_length: 16; clone_size: NA; d_call: TRBD1; j_call: TRBJ1-2; v_call: TRBV9; cdr3_aa: CASSLTQGAGYYGYTF; cdr3_nt: TGTGCCAGCAGCCTGACACAGGGGGCGGGATATTATGGCTACACCTTC
cdr3_length: 17; clone_size: NA; d_call: TRBD1; j_call: TRBJ2-7; v_call: TRBV4-1; cdr3_aa: CASSQESSGTVPYEQYF; cdr3_nt: TGCGCCAGCAGCCAAGAGTCATCGGGGACAGTTCCCTACGAGCAGTACTTC
cdr3_length: 17; clone_size: NA; d_call: NA; j_call: TRBJ1-4; v_call: TRBV5-1; cdr3_aa: CASSLDPGAGRFQKLFF; cdr3_nt: TGCGCCAGCAGCTTGGACCCCGGAGCAGGGCGATTCCAAAAACTGTTTTTT
cdr3_length: 14; clone_size: NA; d_call: TRBD1; j_call: TRBJ2-3; v_call: TRBV19; cdr3_aa: CASRLDRGQGTQYF; cdr3_nt: TGTGCCAGTAGATTAGACAGGGGGCAAGGTACGCAGTATTTT
cdr3_length: 15; clone_size: NA; d_call: TRBD1; j_call: TRBJ1-2; v_call: TRBV30; cdr3_aa: CAYLGVAGGGYGYTF; cdr3_nt: TGTGCCTACCTAGGGGTGGCAGGGGGAGGTTATGGCTACACCTTC
cdr3_length: 15; clone_size: NA; d_call: TRBD1; j_call: TRBJ2-1; v_call: TRBV24-1; cdr3_aa: CATSETGTAYNEQFF; cdr3_nt: TGTGCCACCAGTGAGACCGGGACAGCATACAATGAGCAGTTCTTC
cdr3_length: 14; clone_size: NA; d_call: NA; j_call: TRBJ2-7; v_call: TRBV30; cdr3_aa: CAWTRQDASYEQYF; cdr3_nt: TGTGCCTGGACCCGACAGGACGCTTCCTACGAGCAGTACTTC
cdr3_length: 11; clone_size: NA; d_call: NA; j_call: TRBJ2-7; v_call: TRBV5-1; cdr3_aa: CASSTSYEQYF; cdr3_nt: TGCGCCAGCAGCACATCTTACGAGCAGTACTTC
cdr3_length: 14; clone_size: NA; d_call: NA; j_call: TRBJ1-3; v_call: TRBV28; cdr3_aa: CASINSGAGNTIYF; cdr3_nt: TGTGCCAGCATAAACTCGGGTGCCGGAAACACCATATATTTT
cdr3_length: 17; clone_size: NA; d_call: TRBD1; j_call: TRBJ1-2; v_call: TRBV7-3; cdr3_aa: CASSPSGDRGNWYGYTF; cdr3_nt: TGTGCCAGCAGCCCATCCGGGGACAGGGGAAACTGGTATGGCTACACCTTC
cdr3_length: 18; clone_size: NA; d_call: NA; j_call: TRBJ2-1; v_call: TRBV19; cdr3_aa: CASSIRGGLSCCQSEQFF; cdr3_nt: TGTGCCAGTAGTATAAGGGGGGGGCTATCGTGTTGTCAGTCCGAGCAGTTCTTC
cdr3_length: 12; clone_size: NA; d_call: NA; j_call: TRBJ1-2; v_call: TRBV12-3/TRBV12-4; cdr3_aa: CASSFPGYGYTF; cdr3_nt: TGTGCCAGCAGTTTCCCGGGCTATGGCTACACCTTC
cdr3_length: 12; clone_size: NA; d_call: NA; j_call: TRBJ2-3; v_call: TRBV6-5; cdr3_aa: CARPLRGDTQYF; cdr3_nt: TGTGCCCGCCCCCTTAGGGGAGATACGCAGTATTTT
cdr3_length: 15; clone_size: once; d_call: TRBD1; j_call: TRBJ1-6; v_call: TRBV5-6; cdr3_aa: CASSFSGTGGSPLHF; cdr3_nt: TGTGCCAGCAGCTTCTCCGGGACAGGAGGTTCACCCCTCCACTTT
cdr3_length: 19; clone_size: NA; d_call: TRBD1; j_call: TRBJ1-1; v_call: TRBV4-1; cdr3_aa: CASSQGHGGQVTGSTEAFF; cdr3_nt: TGCGCCAGCAGCCAAGGCCACGGAGGACAGGTAACTGGTTCCACTGAAGCTTTCTTT
cdr3_length: 13; clone_size: NA; d_call: NA; j_call: TRBJ1-1; v_call: TRBV20-1; cdr3_aa: CSASARLNTEAFF; cdr3_nt: TGCAGTGCTAGTGCCCGTCTGAACACTGAAGCTTTCTTT
cdr3_length: 13; clone_size: NA; d_call: NA; j_call: TRBJ1-1; v_call: TRBV6-5; cdr3_aa: CASSQGGATEAFF; cdr3_nt: TGTGCCAGCAGTCAGGGTGGAGCCACTGAAGCTTTCTTT
cdr3_length: 16; clone_size: NA; d_call: TRBD2; j_call: TRBJ2-7; v_call: TRBV13; cdr3_aa: CASSPSGGGPSYEQYF; cdr3_nt: TGTGCCAGCAGCCCAAGTGGCGGGGGGCCCTCCTACGAGCAGTACTTC
cdr3_length: 16; clone_size: NA; d_call: NA; j_call: TRBJ2-7; v_call: TRBV12-5; cdr3_aa: CASGLVFQGSLYEQYF; cdr3_nt: TGTGCTAGTGGTTTGGTCTTCCAGGGGTCCCTCTACGAGCAGTACTTC
cdr3_length: 14; clone_size: NA; d_call: NA; j_call: TRBJ2-2; v_call: TRBV6-1; cdr3_aa: CASSEAPGYGELFF; cdr3_nt: TGTGCCAGCAGTGAAGCGCCGGGGTACGGGGAGCTGTTTTTT
cdr3_length: 14; clone_size: NA; d_call: NA; j_call: TRBJ1-2; v_call: TRBV2; cdr3_aa: CASSPRDKSYGYTF; cdr3_nt: TGTGCCAGCAGTCCCCGGGACAAGTCCTATGGCTACACCTTC
cdr3_length: 14; clone_size: NA; d_call: TRBD1; j_call: TRBJ1-5; v_call: TRBV10-3; cdr3_aa: CATADRAVDQPQHF; cdr3_nt: TGTGCCACCGCGGACAGGGCGGTCGATCAGCCCCAGCATTTT
cdr3_length: 15; clone_size: NA; d_call: NA; j_call: TRBJ1-1; v_call: TRBV13; cdr3_aa: CASSIRGVVNTEAFF; cdr3_nt: TGTGCCAGCAGCATCAGGGGAGTGGTGAACACTGAAGCTTTCTTT
cdr3_length: 13; clone_size: NA; d_call: NA; j_call: TRBJ2-5; v_call: TRBV5-1; cdr3_aa: CASSLGRGETQYF; cdr3_nt: TGCGCCAGCAGCTTGGGCAGGGGAGAGACCCAGTACTTC
cdr3_length: 16; clone_size: NA; d_call: NA; j_call: TRBJ1-4; v_call: TRBV15; cdr3_aa: CATSRDREVGEEKLFF; cdr3_nt: TGTGCCACCAGCAGAGACAGGGAGGTCGGCGAGGAAAAACTGTTTTTT
cdr3_length: 14; clone_size: NA; d_call: NA; j_call: TRBJ1-2; v_call: TRBV7-9; cdr3_aa: CASSSTTGFYGYTF; cdr3_nt: TGTGCCAGCAGCTCTACGACGGGATTCTATGGCTACACCTTC
cdr3_length: 18; clone_size: NA; d_call: TRBD1; j_call: TRBJ1-4; v_call: TRBV2; cdr3_aa: CASRGPPDRVRFGEKLFF; cdr3_nt: TGTGCCAGCCGGGGCCCACCGGACAGGGTTAGGTTTGGTGAAAAACTGTTTTTT
cdr3_length: 14; clone_size: NA; d_call: NA; j_call: TRBJ2-2; v_call: TRBV7-2; cdr3_aa: CASSLGGLGGELFF; cdr3_nt: TGTGCCAGCAGCTTGGGGGGATTGGGCGGGGAGCTGTTTTTT
cdr3_length: 13; clone_size: NA; d_call: NA; j_call: TRBJ2-7; v_call: TRBV10-3; cdr3_aa: CAIRGTTSYEQYF; cdr3_nt: TGTGCCATCAGGGGGACAACATCCTACGAGCAGTACTTC
cdr3_length: 15; clone_size: NA; d_call: NA; j_call: TRBJ1-5; v_call: TRBV7-2; cdr3_aa: CASRAIGALHQPQHF; cdr3_nt: TGTGCCAGCAGGGCGATAGGAGCCCTCCATCAGCCCCAGCATTTT
cdr3_length: 16; clone_size: NA; d_call: TRBD1; j_call: TRBJ2-5; v_call: TRBV7-2; cdr3_aa: CASSLARTGGQETQYF; cdr3_nt: TGTGCCAGCAGCTTAGCCAGGACAGGGGGCCAAGAGACCCAGTACTTC
cdr3_length: 15; clone_size: NA; d_call: NA; j_call: TRBJ1-1; v_call: TRBV6-5; cdr3_aa: CASSYRASLNTEAFF; cdr3_nt: TGTGCCAGCAGTTACCGCGCGAGCTTAAACACTGAAGCTTTCTTT
cdr3_length: 18; clone_size: NA; d_call: NA; j_call: TRBJ2-6; v_call: TRBV5-5; cdr3_aa: CASSYATSRDSGANVLTF; cdr3_nt: TGTGCCAGCAGCTATGCAACCTCCAGGGATTCTGGGGCCAACGTCCTGACTTTC
cdr3_length: 11; clone_size: NA; d_call: NA; j_call: TRBJ1-2; v_call: TRBV15; cdr3_aa: CATMKGDGYTF; cdr3_nt: TGTGCCACCATGAAGGGGGATGGCTACACCTTC
cdr3_length: 11; clone_size: NA; d_call: NA; j_call: TRBJ2-7; v_call: TRBV2; cdr3_aa: CASSSRNEQYF; cdr3_nt: TGTGCCAGCAGTTCGAGGAACGAGCAGTACTTC
cdr3_length: 14; clone_size: NA; d_call: NA; j_call: TRBJ2-7; v_call: TRBV7-6; cdr3_aa: CASTRGTDSYEQYF; cdr3_nt: TGTGCCAGCACTCGGGGAACAGACTCCTACGAGCAGTACTTC
cdr3_length: 13; clone_size: NA; d_call: NA; j_call: TRBJ1-2; v_call: TRBV30; cdr3_aa: CAWTILTSYGYTF; cdr3_nt: TGTGCCTGGACGATCTTAACAAGCTATGGCTACACCTTC
cdr3_length: 11; clone_size: NA; d_call: NA; j_call: TRBJ2-1; v_call: TRBV5-1; cdr3_aa: CASLGVHEQFF; cdr3_nt: TGCGCCAGTCTAGGGGTCCATGAGCAGTTCTTC
cdr3_length: 17; clone_size: NA; d_call: TRBD1; j_call: TRBJ2-2; v_call: TRBV5-6; cdr3_aa: CASSFTGTGSNTGELFF; cdr3_nt: TGTGCCAGCAGCTTCACCGGGACAGGGTCGAACACCGGGGAGCTGTTTTTT
cdr3_length: 16; clone_size: NA; d_call: TRBD2; j_call: TRBJ2-1; v_call: TRBV9; cdr3_aa: CASSVTGGSSYNEQFF; cdr3_nt: TGTGCCAGCAGCGTGACCGGGGGGTCCTCCTACAATGAGCAGTTCTTC
cdr3_length: 14; clone_size: NA; d_call: TRBD1; j_call: TRBJ1-2; v_call: TRBV25-1; cdr3_aa: CASSESGTGYGYTF; cdr3_nt: TGTGCCAGCAGTGAATCGGGGACAGGCTATGGCTACACCTTC
cdr3_length: 13; clone_size: NA; d_call: NA; j_call: TRBJ1-5; v_call: TRBV6-2/TRBV6-3; cdr3_aa: CASSYSSNQPQHF; cdr3_nt: TGTGCCAGCAGTTACTCGAGTAATCAGCCCCAGCATTTT